This TCR beta chain is from a study of T cells after yellow fever vaccination. Trimming removed 4 bases at V and 3 bases at J, with 9 bases between. The CDR3 has 13 residues. Germline-derived CDR1 and CDR2 are MNHEY and SMNVEV (reference sequence). Points on this clonotype: Its matching antigen is unknown.

Conversion of TCR transcripts into cDNA relied on 5'RACE template switching, which added a universal primer site and UMIs. TCRdb used MiXCR to reprocess the 5' RACE reads, holding one entry per CDR3 protein. Among more than 350,000 distinct CDR3 sequences listed, about 9.9% were seen once. Study findings and constraints: Most clones from primary vaccination were detected again post-booster (just under 97% CD4, about 85% CD8).

The source is a young man who received the YFV17D yellow fever vaccine. Here the sequenced sample was PBMCs, taken on the day of the first yellow fever vaccination. The V and J genes are TRBV27 and TRBJ1-2, with unresolved D. This CDR3 reads CASSSHIYYGYTF. CDR3 nucleotide sequence: TGTGCCAGCAGTTCGCACATCTACTATGGCTACACCTTC.